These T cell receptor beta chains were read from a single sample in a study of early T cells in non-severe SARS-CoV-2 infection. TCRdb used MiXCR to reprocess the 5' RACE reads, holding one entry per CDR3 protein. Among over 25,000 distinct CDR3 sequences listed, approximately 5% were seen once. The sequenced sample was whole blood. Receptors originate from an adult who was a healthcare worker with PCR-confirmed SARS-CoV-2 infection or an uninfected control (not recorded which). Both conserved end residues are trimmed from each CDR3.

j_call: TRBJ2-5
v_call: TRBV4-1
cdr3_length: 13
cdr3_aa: ASSLSGDYQETQY

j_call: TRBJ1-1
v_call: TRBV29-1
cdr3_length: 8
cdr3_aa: SAATPSAF

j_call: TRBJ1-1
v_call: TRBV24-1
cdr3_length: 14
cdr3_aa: ATSDLLRQLNTEAF

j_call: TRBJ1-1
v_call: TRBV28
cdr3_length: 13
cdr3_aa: ASSPAGRSATEAF

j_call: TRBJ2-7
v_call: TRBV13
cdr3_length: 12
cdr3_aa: ASSLRTGRYEQY

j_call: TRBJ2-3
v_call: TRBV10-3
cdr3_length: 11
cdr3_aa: AIGRGSTDTQY

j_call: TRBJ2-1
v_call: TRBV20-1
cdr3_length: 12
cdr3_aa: SARARARVPEQF

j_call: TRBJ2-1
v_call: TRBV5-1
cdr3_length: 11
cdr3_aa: ASSGRSYNEQF

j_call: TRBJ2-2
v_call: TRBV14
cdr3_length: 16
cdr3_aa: ASSQITLTSANTGELF

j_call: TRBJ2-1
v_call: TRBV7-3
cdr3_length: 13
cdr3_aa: ASSPQDGGSNEQF

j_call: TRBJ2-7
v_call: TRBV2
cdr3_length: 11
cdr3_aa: ASRADITYEQY

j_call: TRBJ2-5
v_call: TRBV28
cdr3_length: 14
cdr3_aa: ASTVQLGGVQETQY

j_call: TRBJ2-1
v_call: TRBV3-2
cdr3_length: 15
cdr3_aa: ASSQDPSGGPPNEQF

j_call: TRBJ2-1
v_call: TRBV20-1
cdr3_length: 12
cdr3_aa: SATKRGGRNEQF

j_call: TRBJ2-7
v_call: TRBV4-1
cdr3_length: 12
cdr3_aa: ASSPDPGTPYEY

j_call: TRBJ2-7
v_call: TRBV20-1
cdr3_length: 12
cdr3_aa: SARDRGLSYEHY

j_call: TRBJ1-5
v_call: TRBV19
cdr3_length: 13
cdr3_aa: ASSIARSGNQPQH

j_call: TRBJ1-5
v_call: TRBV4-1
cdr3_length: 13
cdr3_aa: ASSQDYSSNQPQH

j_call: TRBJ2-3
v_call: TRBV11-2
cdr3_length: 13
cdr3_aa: ASRRLAGGSDTQY